These 9 T cell receptor beta chains originate from one sample sequenced in a study of blood T cell repertoires in COVID-19 (dated by TCRdb to 2020 to 2022). Library method: the immunoSEQ multiplex PCR assay. In its TCRdb copy, this immuneACCESS table keeps in-frame sequences only and misses some clones. Where compared with another copy, unresolved V genes explain less than half of these, and the others have no known cause. Within this sample are some 80,000 clones, with around four fifths of them counted one time only. Together, the top ten hold 18% of the sample. The specimen was peripheral blood. The origin of the receptors is a man at least 80 years old with active or convalescent COVID-19.

This clone was seen a single time. The V gene is TRBV19, the J gene TRBJ2-3; TRBD1 aligns across 7 bases. CDR3 length: 14 residues. Germline lookup yields CDR1 LNHDA and CDR2 SQIVND (reference sequence). V lost 6 bases to trimming and J lost 4 bases; unmatched junction nucleotides: 7. Here the CDR3 reads CASRRQGGADTQYF. In nucleotides, the CDR3 is TGTGCCAGTAGAAGACAGGGCGGCGCAGATACGCAGTATTTT. Filled out from reference TRBV19 and TRBJ2-3, the complete variable domain reads DGGITQSPKYLFRKEGQNVTLSCEQNLNHDAMYWYRQDPGQGLRLIYYSQIVNDFQKGDIAEGYSVSREKKESFPLTVTSAQKNPTAFYLCASRRQGGADTQYFGPGTRLTVL.

This rearrangement joins TRBV19 to TRBJ1-1; a weak D match, TRBD1 (6 bases). Looked up from germline, CDR1 is LNHDA and CDR2 is SQIVND (reference sequence). The ends were cut back, 5 bases at V and 0 bases at J, with 10 bases in the middle. The CDR3 is made up of 14 amino acids. The CDR3 DNA follows: TGTGCCAGTAGTCGGACAGTTATGAACACTGAAGCTTTCTTT. It codes for CASSRTVMNTEAFF.

The chain carries TRBV18 and TRBJ1-1; D is possibly TRBD1 (5 bases). The V end was cut by 2 bases, the J end by 1 base, with 11 bases between. The germline gives CDR1 KGHSH, CDR2 LQKENI. This CDR3 is built from 15 residues. The CDR3 DNA follows: TGTGCCAGCTCACCATGGGAGGGGTGGAACACTGAAGCTTTCTTT. It is translated as CASSPWEGWNTEAFF.

This chain uses TRBV30 with TRBJ1-3; D is unresolved. Germline V gene sequence: CDR1 GTSNPN, CDR2 SVGIG (reference sequence). CDR3 size: 16 residues. V lost 0 bases, J lost 0 bases, and 12 bases lay in between. The CDR3 DNA reads TGTGCCTGGAGTGTACAACCGATACCCTCTGGAAACACCATATATTTT. This encodes CAWSVQPIPSGNTIYF.

The V call is TRBV20-1, the J call TRBJ2-3, with D perhaps TRBD2 (6 bases). Per the germline V gene, CDR1 is DFQATT and CDR2 is SNEGSKA (reference sequence). V lost 5 bases and J 6 bases, leaving 9 bases between the germline ends. The CDR3 loop spans 11 amino acids. The CDR3 bases are TGCAGTGCTTCTAGCGTTGATACGCAGTATTTT. This codes for CSASSVDTQYF.

This rearrangement joins TRBV19 to TRBJ2-1; TRBD1 matches 8 bases. The CDR3 has 15 amino acids. V shed 4 bases and J 4 bases; nucleotides not matched to a gene: 6. The V gene's germline CDR1 is LNHDA and CDR2 SQIVND (reference sequence). The CDR3 DNA reads TGTGCCAGTAGTACGGACAGGGAACAGTACAATGAGCAGTTCTTC. The encoded protein is CASSTDREQYNEQFF.

The V call is TRBV7-9, the J call TRBJ1-4; D is undetermined. The CDR3 runs 11 residues. With 7 bases removed from V and 8 bases from J, the gap between germline ends came to 8 bases. Germline V gene sequence: CDR1 SEHNR, CDR2 FQNEAQ (reference sequence). The CDR3 spells CASTVGEKLFF. The CDR3 nucleotides are TGTGCCAGCACCGTCGGGGAAAAACTGTTTTTT.

The J gene is TRBJ2-1, the V gene TRBV4-1; D might be TRBD1 (5 bases). With 0 bases removed from V and 7 bases from J, the gap between germline ends came to 16 bases. There are 16 residues in the CDR3. Germline V gene data show CDR1 as MGHRA and CDR2 as YSYEKL. CDR3 protein: CASSQDIITQGNEQFF. The DNA for the CDR3 is TGCGCCAGCAGCCAAGATATAATCACCCAGGGAAATGAGCAGTTCTTC.

The gene calls are TRBV29-1 and TRBJ1-1; 9 bases fit TRBD1. The CDR3 is 13 residues long. V gave up 4 bases and J gave up 5 bases; unmatched junction bases: 5. Germline V CDR1 and CDR2: SQVTM, ANQGSEA. The CDR3 DNA sequence: TGCAGCGTTGGGGACAGGGTCAAGACTGAAGCTTTCTTT. Its translation is CSVGDRVKTEAFF. Filled out from reference TRBV29-1 and TRBJ1-1, the complete variable domain reads SAVISQKPSRDICQRGTSLTIQCQVDSQVTMMFWYRQQPGQSLTLIATANQGSEATYESGFVIDKFPISRPNLTFSTLTVSNMSPEDSSIYLCSVGDRVKTEAFFGQGTRLTVV.